This T cell receptor (beta chain) came from a study of control samples from healthy donors and cancer patients. TCRdb's copy holds only in-frame clones and misses some; the assay was immunoSEQ multiplex PCR. There are fewer than 90,000 clones in the sample; about 93% occur only once, and about 6% lies in the top ten. CDR1 is KGHSH and CDR2 is LQKENI in the germline V gene. With V trimmed by 4 bases and J by 4 bases, 11 bases remained unmatched. CDR3 size: 16 residues. Sequencing was carried out using blood. This chain uses TRBV18 with TRBJ2-7; 9 bases map to TRBD2. The sequence came from a woman between 35 and 50 years old in good health. The CDR3 spells CASSLISPSGVYEQYF. CDR3 nucleotide sequence: TGTGCCAGCTCACTTATTAGTCCTAGCGGGGTATACGAGCAGTACTTC.